The text below deals with one T cell receptor beta chain. The antigen is not known. The CDR3 is 15 amino acids. The V gene lost 6 bases and the J gene lost 0 bases, with 13 bases spanning the gap. Germline-derived CDR1 and CDR2 are SNHLY and FYNNEI. TCRdb keeps only in-frame clones here, not all; method: immunoSEQ multiplex PCR. This sample has about 70,000 clones, with roughly 77% found just once. Individuals having autoimmune disease history or systemic immunosuppression were not enrolled. This sample stems from a study of OX40 agonist ivuxolimab in advanced cancers. Whole-study results and caveats: People who partly responded at 0.1-3.0 mg/kg had some of the least clonal expansion seen.

The receptor's source is an adult with an advanced solid tumor such as melanoma, head and neck, liver or kidney cancer. Material: CD4+ or CD8+ T cells sorted from blood, obtained in a trial of the OX40 agonist ivuxolimab. The V gene is TRBV2, the J gene TRBJ2-3; no clear D gene. The DNA for the CDR3 is TGTGCCAGCAGCCTGGGCCTTACTAGCACAGATACGCAGTATTTT. This sequence encodes CASSLGLTSTDTQYF.